These 9 T cell receptor beta chains were sequenced from one sample in a study of blood T cell repertoires in COVID-19. The table came from immunoSEQ multiplex PCR; TCRdb's copy has only in-frame clones and leaves some out. The data show over 200,000 clones, with roughly 87% seen just once and under 2.5% held by the top ten. The material sequenced was peripheral blood. These receptors were collected from a man in his forties with active or convalescent COVID-19.

The chain uses TRBV2 and TRBJ2-7, with 7 bases aligning to TRBD1. The J segment lost 0 bases and the V segment lost 6 bases, leaving 5 bases of the junction unmatched. The CDR3 is made up of 14 amino acids. CDR1 SNHLY and CDR2 FYNNEI come from the germline V gene. The CDR3 sequence: CASSWTGSSYEQYF. DNA for the CDR3: TGTGCCAGCAGCTGGACAGGTAGCTCCTACGAGCAGTACTTC. The variable domain in full, with the rest retrieved from reference TRBV2 and TRBJ2-7, is EPEVTQTPSHQVTQMGQEVILRCVPISNHLYFYWYRQILGQKVEFLVSFYNNEISEKSEIFDDQFSVERPDGSNFTLKIRSTKLEDSAMYFCASSWTGSSYEQYFGPGTRLTVT.

This chain joins TRBV6-6 and TRBJ1-5; 7 bases are shared with TRBD1. This CDR3 contains 12 residues. The germline CDR1 and CDR2 sequences are MNHNY and SVGAGI (reference sequence). V lost 5 bases, J lost 11 bases, and 6 bases stayed unmatched. The CDR3 sequence is CASSQGGQAQHF. The CDR3 bases are TGTGCCAGCAGTCAGGGGGGGCAGGCCCAGCATTTT.

The rearrangement joins TRBV30 to TRBJ2-3, with TRBD2 identical over 8 bases. The CDR3 totals 19 residues. After removal of 3 bases from V and 0 bases from J, the junction contained 17 bases not matched to a gene. Germline assignment: CDR1 GTSNPN and CDR2 SVGIG (reference sequence). CDR3 coding DNA: TGTGCCTGGAGCCGACTAAGGACCTTCAGCGGGGGCAGCACAGATACGCAGTATTTT. As protein: CAWSRLRTFSGGSTDTQYF.

In this sample, this clone turned up once. The chain carries TRBV5-4 and TRBJ2-2; no definite D call. Germline lookup yields CDR1 SGHNT and CDR2 YYREEE (reference sequence). With 4 bases removed from V and 6 bases from J, the gap between germline ends came to 22 bases. This CDR3 contains 17 residues. This chain's CDR3 is CASSAMIRGSGSGELFF. CDR3 nucleotide sequence: TGTGCCAGCAGCGCCATGATTCGAGGATCCGGGTCCGGGGAGCTGTTTTTT.

This clone came up once. The gene calls are TRBV5-1 and TRBJ1-2, with unresolved D. Germline V lookup: CDR1 SGHRS, CDR2 YFSETQ. The CDR3 totals 14 residues. Trimming left V 1 base short and J 0 bases short, with 7 bases between. The CDR3 loop reads CASSLTATNYGYTF. DNA of the CDR3: TGCGCCAGCAGCTTGACAGCCACTAACTATGGCTACACCTTC.

This chain connects TRBV3-1 (or the pseudogene TRBV3-2) to TRBJ2-3; TRBD2 aligns across 9 bases. Germline CDR1 LGHDT, CDR2 YNNKEL (reference sequence). CDR3 size: 13 residues. V lost 3 bases, J lost 6 bases, and 1 base stayed unmatched. The CDR3 DNA reads as TGTGCCAGCAGCCAGCGGGGGGGGGATACGCAGTATTTT. Amino acids: CASSQRGGDTQYF.

This clone was observed a handful of times. The rearrangement links TRBV6-5 to TRBJ1-2, with 8 bases fitting TRBD1. The CDR3 sequence is 14 residues long. V was pared by 6 bases and J by 3 bases, with 6 bases of the junction left unmatched. CDR1 is MNHEY and CDR2 is SVGAGI in the germline V gene. CDR3 DNA: TGTGCCAGCAGATTGGACAGGGCGGACTATGGCTACACCTTC. Protein sequence: CASRLDRADYGYTF.

The chain employs TRBV5-1 and TRBJ2-4; tentatively, D is TRBD1 (6 bases). CDR3 size: 16 residues. Trimming left V 0 bases short and J 10 bases short, with 20 bases between. CDR1 is SGHRS and CDR2 is YFSETQ in the germline V gene. The CDR3 DNA is TGCGCCAGCAGCTTGGGCCCTCAGGGGAGCCTCTCGATTCAGTACTTC. Translating it yields CASSLGPQGSLSIQYF.

The chain carries TRBV27 and TRBJ2-5, with D possibly matching TRBD2 (6 bases). The germline V gene has CDR1 MNHEY and CDR2 SMNVEV (reference sequence). The CDR3 has 13 residues. Trimming pared 5 bases from V and 2 bases from J, leaving 9 bases between. The CDR3 nucleotides read TGTGCCAGCAGTAGACGGGGGCAAGAGACCCAGTACTTC. Its translation: CASSRRGQETQYF.